This passage covers 24 T cell receptor beta chains from one sample sequenced in a study of identical twins (dated by TCRdb to about 2016). The library was generated by 5' RACE. The sequencer was an Illumina HiSeq 2000. TCRdb handled the public reads itself, with Q25 trimming in fastp and clone calling in MiXCR, and kept productive beta chains. Rows matching on CDR3 protein sequence are summarized as one entry with the most common DNA and genes. For this sample there are about 530,000 distinct CDR3 sequences; 20% to 25% appear just once. The ten top clones hold 0.48% of the sample. The same data also went into a second study, on yellow fever vaccine responses in identical twins.

The sequencing input was CD4+ T cells sorted from blood. These TCRs come from a woman under 30 in good health.

CDR3: CASSLEDGTDTQYF. CDR3 in DNA: TGCGCCAGCAGCTTGGAAGACGGCACAGATACGCAGTATTTT. The chain joins TRBV5-1 to TRBJ2-3; D gene uncertain. The CDR3 totals 14 residues. Germline lookup yields CDR1 SGHRS and CDR2 YFSETQ. V was trimmed by 0 bases and J by 1 base, leaving 6 bases between them. Combining the CDR3 with reference TRBV5-1 and TRBJ2-3 gives the whole variable domain KAGVTQTPRYLIKTRGQQVTLSCSPISGHRSVSWYQQTPGQGLQFLFEYFSETQRNKGNFPGRFSGRQFSNSRSEMNVSTLELGDSALYLCASSLEDGTDTQYFGPGTRLTVL.

The chain joins TRBV12-3 or TRBV12-4 to TRBJ2-1, with 9 bases lining up with TRBD1. The CDR3 consists of 15 residues. V trimming: 6 bases; J trimming: 7 bases; junction bases outside the gene matches: 10. The CDR3 spells CASSTGTGFRNEQFF. The CDR3 region has the DNA TGTGCCAGCAGCACCGGGACAGGGTTTAGAAATGAGCAGTTCTTC.

The count of this clonotype is one. This chain uses TRBV5-5 with TRBJ2-1; 7 bases map to TRBD2. J gave up 3 bases and V 4 bases, and 7 bases lay outside the gene matches. The germline CDR1 and CDR2 sequences are SGHKS and YYEKEE (reference sequence). The CDR3 loop spans 15 amino acids. This chain's CDR3 is CASSRERDYYNEQFF. The CDR3 DNA reads TGTGCCAGCAGCCGGGAGCGGGATTACTACAATGAGCAGTTCTTC.

The chain uses TRBV12-3 or TRBV12-4 and TRBJ2-3, with 14 bases lining up with TRBD2. This CDR3 is 17 amino acids long. V was pared by 7 bases and J by 4 bases, with 10 bases of the junction left unmatched. This CDR3 is CASTMLGLAGEADTQYF. CDR3 nucleotides: TGTGCCAGCACCATGTTGGGACTAGCGGGAGAAGCAGATACGCAGTATTTT.

With respect to this clonotype: One junction end disagrees with the germline gene, perhaps due to a read error. This chain uses TRBV5-1 with TRBJ2-1; D possibly corresponds to TRBD2 (7 bases). Germline CDR1 is SGHRS and CDR2 is YFSETQ. The CDR3 is made up of 16 amino acids. CDR3 amino acids: CASSWGGGRGDNEQFF. The CDR3 DNA reads TGCGCCAGCAGCTGGGGGGGGGGCCGAGGGGACAACGAGCAGTTCTTC.

The chain links TRBV12-3 or TRBV12-4 to TRBJ2-1; 8 nucleotides match TRBD1. The CDR3 spans 14 residues. V was clipped by 7 bases and J by 4 bases; unmatched bases: 6. The CDR3 here is CASTGTGLYNEQFF. In nucleotides, the CDR3 is TGTGCCAGCACCGGGACAGGTCTATACAATGAGCAGTTCTTC.

The sample holds a few counts of this clonotype. The V call is TRBV6-6, the J call TRBJ2-7; a possible D gene is TRBD1 (6 bases). The CDR3 is 13 amino acids. Germline values: CDR1 MNHNY, CDR2 SVGAGI (reference sequence). The V and J ends lost 8 bases and 0 bases respectively, with 11 bases between them. CDR3 bases: TGTGCCAGCCAGGACAGAAGCTCCTACGAGCAGTACGTC. Its translation is CASQDRSSYEQYV.

This clonotype has more than one count but fewer than ten. The chain uses TRBV12-3 or TRBV12-4 and TRBJ2-1; D is uncertain. The CDR3 has 14 residues. Trimming removed 0 bases at V and 5 bases at J, with 8 bases between. In DNA form, the CDR3 reads TGTGCCAGCAGTTTAGCCCCTCAGGACAATGAGCAGTTCTTC. Translation: CASSLAPQDNEQFF.

The chain employs TRBV6-1 and TRBJ2-1; weak D call: TRBD2 (6 bases). The CDR3 length is 12 residues. Germline V lookup: CDR1 MNHNS, CDR2 SASEGT. Trimming took 11 bases from V and 5 from J, leaving 13 bases between them. As DNA, the CDR3 is TGTGCCGGAGGGGCAAGAAACAATGAGCAGTTCTTC. This sequence encodes CAGGARNNEQFF.

V and J are TRBV6-2 or TRBV6-3 and TRBJ2-5, with TRBD1 identical over 9 bases. Germline-derived CDR1 and CDR2 are MNHEY and SVGEGT. V gave up 2 bases and J gave up 7 bases; unmatched junction bases: 5. The CDR3 loop spans 14 amino acids. This chain's CDR3 is CASSYGQGLGTQYF. The CDR3 nucleotides are TGTGCCAGCAGTTACGGACAGGGGTTAGGGACCCAGTACTTC.

This chain joins TRBV7-9 and TRBJ2-2; TRBD1 matches at 7 bases. The length of the CDR3 is 16 residues. V shed 5 bases, J shed 1 base, and the junction held 7 bases outside the gene matches. Germline CDR1 is SEHNR and CDR2 is FQNEAQ (reference sequence). CDR3 amino acids: CASSLRTGENTGELFF. CDR3 nucleotide sequence: TGTGCCAGCAGCCTAAGGACAGGCGAGAACACCGGGGAGCTGTTTTTT.

This clonotype was counted a few times. The chain has TRBV12-3 or TRBV12-4 and TRBJ2-3, with 10 bases matching TRBD1. Trimming removed 2 bases from V and 3 bases from J; junction bases left unmatched: 5. The CDR3 runs 16 residues. The CDR3 loop reads CASSLRDRGETDTQYF. The DNA of the CDR3 is TGTGCCAGCAGTTTAAGGGACAGGGGAGAGACAGATACGCAGTATTTT.

Only a few counts were recorded for this clonotype. This chain links TRBV11-2 with TRBJ2-5, with 7 bases fitting TRBD1. This CDR3 has 16 residues. CDR1 is SGHAT and CDR2 is FQNNGV in the germline V gene. Losses at the gene ends were 0 bases for V and 4 bases for J; bases not matched to a gene: 8. CDR3 loop: CASSLDGQETVETQYF. In nucleotides, the CDR3 is TGTGCCAGCAGCTTAGATGGACAGGAGACCGTAGAGACCCAGTACTTC.

This clonotype came up a few times. The chain combines TRBV14 with TRBJ2-2; D not certain. CDR3 length equals 14 residues. V shed 2 bases and J shed 6 bases, with 10 bases lying between them. Germline CDR1 and CDR2: SGHDN and FVKESK. For the CDR3, the DNA is TGTGCCAGCAGCCAAAGCGTGATGGCCGGGGAGCTGTTTTTT. Translated: CASSQSVMAGELFF.

The chain has TRBV12-3 or TRBV12-4 and TRBJ2-1; 11 bases line up with TRBD2. After removal of 3 bases from V and 3 bases from J, the junction contained 10 bases not matched to a gene. The CDR3 has 18 amino acids. As DNA, the CDR3 is TGTGCCAGCAGTTTTTCCCTAGCGGGAGGACGTTACTACAATGAGCAGTTCTTC. Its protein product is CASSFSLAGGRYYNEQFF.

This clonotype showed up just a few times. The rearrangement links TRBV5-6 to TRBJ2-1, with TRBD2 matching over 8 bases. This CDR3 is built from 16 residues. Germline V gene lookup returns CDR1 SGHDT and CDR2 YYEEEE. V lost 0 bases, J lost 8 bases, and 10 bases stayed unmatched. CDR3 amino acids: CASSLDGLAGNDEQFF. The CDR3 region has the DNA TGTGCCAGCAGCTTGGATGGACTAGCCGGGAACGATGAGCAGTTCTTC. The full variable domain, in which reference TRBV5-6 and TRBJ2-1 provide the parts outside the CDR3, is DAGVTQSPTHLIKTRGQQVTLRCSPKSGHDTVSWYQQALGQGPQFIFQYYEEEERQRGNFPDRFSGHQFPNYSSELNVNALLLGDSALYLCASSLDGLAGNDEQFFGPGTRLTVL.

The CDR3 sequence is CASTPTRRGPDNEQFF. The CDR3 DNA reads as TGTGCCAGCACCCCAACTCGGCGGGGGCCTGACAATGAGCAGTTCTTC. This sequence joins TRBV28 and TRBJ2-1; D perhaps matches TRBD2 (7 bases). Between the trimmed V and J ends, which lost 7 bases and 5 bases, there was a span of 21 bases. The CDR3 is 16 residues long. The germline CDR1 and CDR2 sequences are MDHEN and SYDVKM.

This clonotype turned up a few times. This chain uses TRBV14 with TRBJ1-1, with 8 nucleotides matching TRBD1. The germline V gene has CDR1 SGHDN and CDR2 FVKESK. The CDR3 runs 14 residues. J lost 0 bases, V lost 3 bases, and 0 bases had no gene match. CDR3: CASSHRGLNTEAFF. In DNA, the CDR3 is TGTGCCAGCAGCCACAGGGGGCTGAACACTGAAGCTTTCTTT.

This clonotype has a count of ten or more. The gene calls are TRBV13 and TRBJ1-1; D not certain. CDR3 size: 13 residues. From germline, CDR1 is PRHDT and CDR2 FYEKMQ (reference sequence). V was cut by 0 bases and J by 1 base, with 3 bases left in between. CDR3 coding DNA: TGTGCCAGCAGCTTAGGATGGAACACTGAAGCTTTCTTT. It specifies CASSLGWNTEAFF.

The chain has TRBV20-1 and TRBJ2-1, with 14 bases fitting TRBD2. This CDR3 region has 14 residues. Germline values: CDR1 DFQATT, CDR2 SNEGSKA (reference sequence). V shed 6 bases and J 5 bases; nucleotides not matched to a gene: 3. Written as DNA, the CDR3 is TGCAGTGCAGTGACTAGCGGGAGGGACAATGAGCAGTTCTTC. Translated: CSAVTSGRDNEQFF.

This rearrangement joins TRBV20-1 to TRBJ2-5; no definite D call. CDR3 length: 16 residues. Germline assignment: CDR1 DFQATT and CDR2 SNEGSKA (reference sequence). V gave up 6 bases and J gave up 3 bases, with 23 bases separating them. The CDR3, as DNA: TGCAGTGCCAGTAGAGGCCGGGCTTGGAAAGAAGAGACCCAGTACTTC. Amino acids: CSASRGRAWKEETQYF.

This clonotype was seen many times. In nucleotides, the CDR3 is TGTGCCAGCAGTCCCCCGGGTGGGGTAGAGACCCAGTACTTC. This encodes CASSPPGGVETQYF. J is TRBJ2-5 and V is TRBV28; no clear D gene. Trimming cost V 5 bases and J 4 bases, with 14 bases left between them. CDR3 size: 14 residues. The germline CDR1 and CDR2 sequences are MDHEN and SYDVKM.

This clonotype was observed a few times. The rearrangement uses TRBV20-1 and TRBJ2-5; 9 bases line up with TRBD1. The CDR3 is 16 residues long. CDR1 and CDR2 from the germline V gene are DFQATT and SNEGSKA (reference sequence). Trimming took 6 bases from V and 4 from J; bases not matched to a gene: 15. The CDR3, as DNA: TGCAGTGCCCAGGGGGTTACAGGGGGCTCCGTAGAGACCCAGTACTTC. This codes for CSAQGVTGGSVETQYF.

This chain joins TRBV5-1 and TRBJ1-6; D gene uncertain. Germline-derived CDR1 and CDR2 are SGHRS and YFSETQ. Between the trimmed V and J ends, which lost 2 bases and 7 bases, there was a span of 7 bases. The CDR3 covers 13 residues. This chain's CDR3 is CASSLTENSPLHF. The DNA for the CDR3 is TGCGCCAGCAGCTTAACAGAGAATTCACCCCTCCACTTT.